The 30 T cell receptor beta chains listed next were all sequenced from one sample in a study of T cells in Graves' hyperthyroidism and ophthalmopathy. The investigators amplified TCR beta CDR3 regions from RNA transcripts. Using the HTBI primer set, a first-round RT-PCR was run on the TCR CDR3. One entry per CDR3 protein, called by TCRdb with MiXCR from the multiplex PCR reads. The sample includes approximately 530,000 distinct CDR3 sequences, 20% of them seen just once. Sequencing was done on a sample of blood. These receptors were collected from a man aged 40-49 years with Graves' ophthalmopathy.

This clonotype was detected only a few times. The chain uses TRBV27 and TRBJ2-5; D might be TRBD2 (6 bases). This CDR3 comprises 11 residues. The germline V and J ends were trimmed by 6 bases and 13 bases, with 15 bases remaining between them. From germline, CDR1 is MNHEY and CDR2 SMNVEV (reference sequence). The CDR3 spells CASSPGLILYF. For the CDR3, the DNA is TGTGCCAGCAGCCCCGGACTAATTTTGTACTTC.

This clonotype was observed a few times. The chain links TRBV2 to TRBJ2-2, with D perhaps matching TRBD1 (5 bases). Trimming removed 7 bases at V and 7 bases at J, with 13 bases between. This CDR3 has 13 residues. The germline V gene has CDR1 SNHLY and CDR2 FYNNEI. The CDR3 DNA reads TGTGCCAGCACCGCCTTTCAGGGCGGGGAGCTGTTTTTT. It is translated as CASTAFQGGELFF.

This clonotype turned up a few times. The chain joins TRBV29-1 to TRBJ1-1; 8 bases line up with TRBD1. V was clipped by 1 base and J by 11 bases; unmatched bases: 12. This CDR3 contains 14 residues. The germline V gene encodes CDR1 SQVTM and CDR2 ANQGSEA. This CDR3 is CSVEGGRGLTSAFF. The CDR3 DNA reads as TGCAGCGTTGAAGGTGGCAGGGGGCTAACCTCGGCTTTCTTT.

The chain couples TRBV20-1 to TRBJ2-5, with D tentatively TRBD1 or TRBD2 (5 bases each). Trimming took off 6 bases at V and 10 bases at J, with 18 bases between the two ends. This CDR3 is built from 12 residues. Germline V gene sequence: CDR1 DFQATT, CDR2 SNEGSKA (reference sequence). The CDR3 is CSAGEGVGDQYF. CDR3 in DNA: TGCAGTGCCGGGGAAGGGGTGGGGGACCAGTACTTC.

The table lists this clonotype with a few counts. The chain joins TRBV4-2 to TRBJ2-5, with TRBD1 matching 10 bases. The CDR3 totals 15 residues. J was trimmed by 5 bases and V by 1 base; bases with no gene match: 4. From germline, CDR1 is LGHNA and CDR2 YNFKEQ. Written as DNA, the CDR3 is TGTGCCAGCAGCCAAGGGGACAGGGGTGGCGAGACCCAGTACTTC. Amino acid sequence: CASSQGDRGGETQYF.

This clonotype appeared many times. The chain couples TRBV7-2 to TRBJ2-1; D not resolved. Deletions cut 0 bases from V and 2 bases from J, with 8 bases between. Germline V gene data show CDR1 as SGHTA and CDR2 as FQGNSA. This CDR3 contains 15 residues. The CDR3 loop reads CASSLAPHPYNEQFF. Here the CDR3 DNA reads TGTGCCAGCAGCTTAGCACCTCACCCCTACAATGAGCAGTTCTTC.

The rearrangement links TRBV29-1 to TRBJ2-6; D is undetermined. The CDR3 contains 16 residues. Germline values: CDR1 SQVTM, CDR2 ANQGSEA. V lost 6 bases and J 2 bases, leaving 17 bases between the germline ends. This CDR3 is CSVSGTESPGANVLTF. CDR3 bases: TGCAGCGTGTCCGGTACAGAGTCCCCTGGGGCCAACGTCCTGACTTTC.

This clonotype has just a few counts. The V gene is TRBV6-5, the J gene TRBJ1-1; no firm D call. The CDR3 has 15 amino acids. With 0 bases removed from V and 0 bases from J, the gap between germline ends came to 8 bases. The germline CDR1 and CDR2 sequences are MNHEY and SVGAGI. The CDR3 DNA reads TGTGCCAGCAGTTACTCCCCATACCTGAACACTGAAGCTTTCTTT. Its protein is CASSYSPYLNTEAFF.

At least ten counts were recorded for this clonotype. The rearrangement uses TRBV2 and TRBJ2-3, with no clear D. The CDR3 has 13 amino acids. The germline V gene has CDR1 SNHLY and CDR2 FYNNEI. V was pared by 2 bases and J by 6 bases, with 9 bases between. The CDR3 coding sequence is TGTGCCAGCAGTGAACGTAGGAGTGATACGCAGTATTTT. Translated: CASSERRSDTQYF.

In its sample, this clonotype was seen a few times. The V and J genes are TRBV5-6 and TRBJ1-1; D gene uncertain. From germline, CDR1 is SGHDT and CDR2 YYEEEE. With 3 bases removed from V and 6 bases from J, the gap between germline ends came to 15 bases. This CDR3 comprises 14 residues. The CDR3 DNA is TGTGCCAGCAGCTCAGACATGACTTGGGCTGAAGCTTTCTTT. Translation: CASSSDMTWAEAFF.

The chain carries TRBV19 and TRBJ1-2, with D unresolved. The CDR3 is made up of 13 amino acids. V dropped 5 bases and J dropped 4 bases, with 11 bases sitting between them. Germline loops: CDR1 LNHDA, CDR2 SQIVND (reference sequence). The CDR3 is CASSPDARYGYTF. The DNA for the CDR3 is TGTGCCAGTAGTCCGGACGCCCGCTATGGCTACACCTTC.

This clonotype came up many times. This chain connects TRBV7-6 to TRBJ2-2; TRBD1 matches 10 bases. V was pared by 6 bases and J by 7 bases, with 8 bases of the junction left unmatched. The CDR3 totals 15 residues. Germline CDR1 SGHVS, CDR2 FNYEAQ. CDR3 in DNA: TGTGCCAGCAGACTCGGGACAGGGGAGGGCGGGGAGCTGTTTTTT. Its protein is CASRLGTGEGGELFF.

CDR3 bases: TGTGCCAGCAGTTTTTCCCAGGGTTATCAGCCCCAGCATTTT. Its protein product is CASSFSQGYQPQHF. The V call is TRBV12-3 or TRBV12-4, the J call TRBJ1-5; a weak D match, TRBD1 (5 bases). V shed 3 bases and J shed 5 bases, with 11 bases lying between them. The CDR3 is made up of 14 amino acids.

The table lists this clonotype with a few counts. The V gene is TRBV12-3 or TRBV12-4, the J gene TRBJ1-5; D is ambiguous. This CDR3 region has 15 residues. Trimming pared 2 bases from V and 3 bases from J, leaving 11 bases between. CDR3 in amino acids: CASSLQPPPNQPQHF. CDR3 coding DNA: TGTGCCAGCAGTTTACAGCCCCCTCCCAATCAGCCCCAGCATTTT.

This chain connects TRBV19 to TRBJ2-3; 12 bases map to TRBD2. Germline V CDR1 and CDR2: LNHDA, SQIVND (reference sequence). The V and J ends lost 4 bases and 2 bases, in that order; junction bases with no gene match: 4. The length of the CDR3 is 16 residues. CDR3 amino acids: CASSKLAGGTTDTQYF. The CDR3 DNA reads TGTGCCAGTAGTAAACTAGCGGGGGGAACCACAGATACGCAGTATTTT.

This clonotype was detected a few times. The V gene is TRBV15, the J gene TRBJ2-5, with 8 bases that match TRBD2. CDR1 and CDR2 (germline): LNHNV, YYDKDF (reference sequence). This CDR3 has 17 amino acids. V was clipped by 0 bases and J by 1 base; unmatched bases: 7. This CDR3 is CATSRDHRLAGQETQYF. CDR3 sequence (DNA): TGTGCCACCAGCAGAGATCATCGGCTAGCGGGCCAAGAGACCCAGTACTTC. The variable domain in full, completed from reference TRBV15 and TRBJ2-5, reads DAMVIQNPRYQVTQFGKPVTLSCSQTLNHNVMYWYQQKSSQAPKLLFHYYDKDFNNEADTPDNFQSRRPNTSFCFLDIRSPGLGDTAMYLCATSRDHRLAGQETQYFGPGTRLLVL.

At least ten counts were recorded for this clonotype. The junction and the germline gene differ at one end; a read error may be behind it. The gene calls are TRBV11-3 and TRBJ1-1; no clear D gene. This CDR3 region has 13 residues. Germline values: CDR1 SGHNT, CDR2 YENEEA. Here the CDR3 reads CASSLDPNTEAFF. Written as DNA, the CDR3 is TGTGCCAGCAGTTTAGACCCGAACACTGAAGCTTTCTTT.

This clonotype has a count of ten or more. The chain recombines TRBV7-2 with TRBJ1-5, with TRBD1 identical over 7 bases. CDR3 length equals 17 residues. V trimming: 1 base; J trimming: 2 bases; junction bases outside the gene matches: 8. Germline assignment: CDR1 SGHTA and CDR2 FQGNSA. CDR3 DNA sequence: TGTGCCAGCAGCTTAGTTCCAGGGGGATTAGGCAATCAGCCCCAGCATTTT. Encoded protein: CASSLVPGGLGNQPQHF.

The chain employs TRBV29-1 and TRBJ2-1, with 8 bases identical to TRBD2. The trim removed 6 bases at V and 8 bases at J, leaving 6 bases unmatched. Germline CDR1 reads SQVTM; CDR2 reads ANQGSEA. CDR3 length equals 12 residues. The CDR3 nucleotides are TGCAGCGTGCTAAGCGGGAGTGATGAGCAGTTCTTC. This gives the protein CSVLSGSDEQFF.

The J gene is TRBJ2-7, the V gene TRBV20-1, with 9 bases identical to TRBD1. Germline V CDR1 and CDR2: DFQATT, SNEGSKA (reference sequence). This CDR3 is built from 13 residues. V lost 5 bases and J lost 3; bases outside the gene matches: 5. As DNA, the CDR3 is TGCAGTGCTGGACAGGGGAGAGGCTACGAGCAGTACTTC. It is translated as CSAGQGRGYEQYF.

With respect to this clonotype: This could be a read error, since a much larger clone is one nucleotide away. V and J are TRBV20-1 and TRBJ2-7; tentatively, D is TRBD2 (5 bases). The J call may be mistaken, given a closer DNA end match to TRBJ2-1. Germline CDR1 and CDR2: DFQATT and SNEGSKA (reference sequence). This CDR3 comprises 14 residues. The CDR3 region is CSARDSEGSYEQFF. DNA for the CDR3: TGCAGTGCTAGAGATAGCGAAGGGAGTTACGAGCAGTTCTTC.

This rearrangement joins TRBV18 to TRBJ1-5, with D maybe TRBD1 (5 bases). The CDR3 sequence is 16 residues long. Per the germline V gene, CDR1 is KGHSH and CDR2 is LQKENI. The V end lost 1 base, the J end lost 7 bases, and 17 bases lay between the germline ends. CDR3 protein: CASSPRIGRDKQPQHF. The CDR3 DNA follows: TGTGCCAGCTCACCACGAATTGGCAGGGATAAGCAGCCCCAGCATTTT. Variable domain in full (rest from reference TRBV18 and TRBJ1-5): NAGVMQNPRHLVRRRGQEARLRCSPMKGHSHVYWYRQLPEEGLKFMVYLQKENIIDESGMPKERFSAEFPKEGPSILRIQQVVRGDSAAYFCASSPRIGRDKQPQHFGDGTRLSIL.

This clonotype has ten or more counts. V is TRBV18 and J is TRBJ1-6; 7 bases match TRBD1. Germline V gene sequence: CDR1 KGHSH, CDR2 LQKENI. V was pared by 3 bases and J by 7 bases, with 6 bases of the junction left unmatched. The CDR3 covers 15 residues. The CDR3 region has the DNA TGTGCCAGCTCACCCAGGGACAGTTCAAATTCACCCCTCCACTTT. Translation gives CASSPRDSSNSPLHF.

This clonotype was seen only a few times. V is TRBV20-1 and J is TRBJ2-1; 12 nucleotides match TRBD2. Germline trimming cut 6 bases from V and 6 bases from J; bases unmatched to any gene: 9. The V gene's germline CDR1 is DFQATT and CDR2 SNEGSKA (reference sequence). This CDR3 spans 15 amino acids. The CDR3 spells CSAESGTSGFNEQFF. For the CDR3, the DNA is TGCAGTGCCGAGTCCGGGACTAGCGGGTTCAATGAGCAGTTCTTC.

The V and J genes are TRBV7-2 and TRBJ1-6; D not resolved. CDR3 size: 14 residues. V was cut by 6 bases and J by 6 bases, with 12 bases left in between. Germline-derived CDR1 and CDR2 are SGHTA and FQGNSA. CDR3 nucleotide sequence: TGTGCCAGCAGGTCGTCCAGAATTAATTCACCCCTCCACTTT. Translating gives CASRSSRINSPLHF.

This clonotype was detected only a few times. The J gene is TRBJ2-1, the V gene TRBV24-1, with 7 bases aligning to TRBD2. CDR3 length: 14 amino acids. In germline, CDR1 is KGHDR, CDR2 SFDVKD. Unmatched junction bases numbered 3, after V lost 5 bases and J lost 3 bases. The CDR3 DNA reads as TGTGCCACCAGTGCGGGGGGTATCTACAATGAGCAGTTCTTC. This sequence encodes CATSAGGIYNEQFF.

This clonotype has a count of ten or more. The chain uses TRBV27 and TRBJ2-7, with TRBD2 matching 7 bases. The CDR3 contains 15 residues. The V gene end was trimmed by 6 bases and the J gene end by 1 base; junction bases not matched to a gene: 9. Germline CDR1 and CDR2: MNHEY and SMNVEV (reference sequence). CDR3 amino acids: CASSSSGGPSYEQYF. CDR3 DNA sequence: TGTGCCAGCAGCTCTTCGGGGGGACCATCCTACGAGCAGTACTTC.

This clonotype was picked up many times. The chain joins TRBV30 to TRBJ1-1; no clear D gene. The CDR3 totals 11 residues. Trimming removed 4 bases from V and 11 bases from J, with 14 bases in between. Germline assignment: CDR1 GTSNPN and CDR2 SVGIG (reference sequence). CDR3 DNA: TGTGCCTGGAACGGGTATTCGAGGGCTTTCTTT. It is translated as CAWNGYSRAFF.

The gene calls are TRBV11-3 and TRBJ2-2; the D is unclear. Germline loops: CDR1 SGHNT, CDR2 YENEEA. V shed 4 bases and J shed 7 bases, with 13 bases lying between them. The CDR3 runs to 14 residues. CDR3 nucleotides: TGTGCCAGCAGCTCCCGACAAGGGCACGGGGAGCTGTTTTTT. Protein product: CASSSRQGHGELFF.

About this clonotype itself: A much larger clone differs from this one at a single base, so this may be a read error. The chain is built from TRBV11-2 and TRBJ2-2; D tentatively reads TRBD1 or TRBD2 (5 bases each). This CDR3 contains 16 residues. V shed 4 bases and J shed 3 bases, with 15 bases lying between them. Germline V gene data show CDR1 as SGHAT and CDR2 as FQNNGV. CDR3 sequence reads: CASSSPGSPDTGELFF. The CDR3 DNA sequence: TGTGCCAGCAGCTCACCAGGGAGCCCGGACACCGGGGAGCTGTTTTTT.